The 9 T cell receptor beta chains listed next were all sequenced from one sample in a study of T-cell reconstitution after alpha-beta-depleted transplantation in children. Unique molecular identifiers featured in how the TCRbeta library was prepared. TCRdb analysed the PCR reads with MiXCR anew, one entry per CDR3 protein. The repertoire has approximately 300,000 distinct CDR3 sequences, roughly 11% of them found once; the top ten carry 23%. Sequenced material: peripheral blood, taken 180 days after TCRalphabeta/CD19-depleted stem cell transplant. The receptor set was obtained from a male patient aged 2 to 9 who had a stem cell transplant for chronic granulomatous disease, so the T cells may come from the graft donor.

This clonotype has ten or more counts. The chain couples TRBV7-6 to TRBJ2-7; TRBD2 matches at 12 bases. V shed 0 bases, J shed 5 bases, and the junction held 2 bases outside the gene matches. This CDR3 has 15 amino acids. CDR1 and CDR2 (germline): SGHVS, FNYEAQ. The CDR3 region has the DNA TGTGCCAGCAGCTTAGCAACTAGCGGGAGGAACGAGCAGTACTTC. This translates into CASSLATSGRNEQYF.

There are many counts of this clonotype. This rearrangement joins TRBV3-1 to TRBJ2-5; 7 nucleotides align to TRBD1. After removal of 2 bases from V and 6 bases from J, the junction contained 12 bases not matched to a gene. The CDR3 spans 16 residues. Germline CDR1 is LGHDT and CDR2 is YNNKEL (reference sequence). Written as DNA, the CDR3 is TGTGCCAGCAGCCAAATCGGGGTTACAGGGGTTCAGACCCAGTACTTC. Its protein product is CASSQIGVTGVQTQYF.

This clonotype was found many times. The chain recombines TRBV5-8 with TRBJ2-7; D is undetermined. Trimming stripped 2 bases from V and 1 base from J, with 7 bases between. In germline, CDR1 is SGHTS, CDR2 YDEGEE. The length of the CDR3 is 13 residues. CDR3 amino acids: CASSLYWSYEQYF. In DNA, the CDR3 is TGTGCCAGCAGCTTATACTGGTCCTACGAGCAGTACTTC.

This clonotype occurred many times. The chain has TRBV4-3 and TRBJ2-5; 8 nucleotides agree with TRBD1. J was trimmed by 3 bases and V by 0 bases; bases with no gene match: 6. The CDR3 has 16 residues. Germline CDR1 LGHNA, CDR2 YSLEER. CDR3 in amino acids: CASSQDFHRGEETQYF. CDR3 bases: TGCGCCAGCAGCCAAGACTTTCACAGGGGGGAAGAGACCCAGTACTTC.

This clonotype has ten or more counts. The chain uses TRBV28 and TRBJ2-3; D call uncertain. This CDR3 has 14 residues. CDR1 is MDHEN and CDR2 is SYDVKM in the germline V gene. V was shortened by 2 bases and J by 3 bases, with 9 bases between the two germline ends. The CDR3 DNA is TGTGCCAGCAGTTTACCCGGATCGACAGATACGCAGTATTTT. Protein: CASSLPGSTDTQYF.

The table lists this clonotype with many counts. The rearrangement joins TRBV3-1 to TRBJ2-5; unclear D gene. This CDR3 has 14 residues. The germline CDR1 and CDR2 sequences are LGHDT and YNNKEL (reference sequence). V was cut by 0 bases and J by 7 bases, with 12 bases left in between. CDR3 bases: TGTGCCAGCAGCCAAGACTTAGGATACGGGACCCAGTACTTC. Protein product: CASSQDLGYGTQYF.

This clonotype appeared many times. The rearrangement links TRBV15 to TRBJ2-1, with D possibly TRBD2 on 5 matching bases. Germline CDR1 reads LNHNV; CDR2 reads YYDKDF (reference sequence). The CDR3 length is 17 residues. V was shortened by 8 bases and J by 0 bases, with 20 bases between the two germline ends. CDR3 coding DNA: TGTGCCACCCCCTCCGAGGGCGGGTCGGACTCCTACAATGAGCAGTTCTTC. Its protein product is CATPSEGGSDSYNEQFF.

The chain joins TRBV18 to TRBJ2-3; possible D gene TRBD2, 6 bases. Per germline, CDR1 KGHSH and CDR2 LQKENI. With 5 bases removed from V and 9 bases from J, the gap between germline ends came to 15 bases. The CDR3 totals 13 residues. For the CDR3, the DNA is TGTGCCAGCTCAGAACGGGAGAAGGAAACGCAGTATTTT. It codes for CASSEREKETQYF.

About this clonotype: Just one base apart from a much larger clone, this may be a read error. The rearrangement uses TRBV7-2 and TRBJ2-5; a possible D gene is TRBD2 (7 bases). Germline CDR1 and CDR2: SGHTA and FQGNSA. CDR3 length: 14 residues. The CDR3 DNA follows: TGTGCCAGCAGCGGAGTAGGGGGGGAAGAGACCCAGTCCTTC. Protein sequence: CASSGVGGEETQSF. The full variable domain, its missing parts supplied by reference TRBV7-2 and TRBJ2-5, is GAGVSQSPSNKVTEKGKDVELRCDPISGHTALYWYRQSLGQGLEFLIYFQGNSAPDKSGLPSDRFSAERTGGSVSTLTIQRTQQEDSAVYLCASSGVGGEETQSFGPGTRLLVL.